These 8 T cell receptor beta chains share one sample of origin, sequenced in a study of vaccination and CD4 T cells after COVID-19. Sequenced with the Oncomine TCR Beta short-read assay was DNA taken from cultured CD4+ T cells. Via MiXCR, TCRdb re-called the PCR reads, giving one row per CDR3 protein. This table has about 15,000 distinct CDR3 sequences, 50% to 60% appearing once. Their antigen targets remain unknown. Specified treatment: roughly 11-day PBMC culture with coronavirus spike peptide pools or control peptides (ViraFEST assay). The starting material was CD4+ T cells from blood, cultured in vitro, obtained before SARS-CoV-2 vaccination. These receptors were taken from a human donor who had recovered from COVID-19.

This clonotype was observed a few times. This chain joins TRBV6-1 and TRBJ1-2, with D possibly matching TRBD1 (6 bases). The CDR3 contains 13 residues. Per the germline V gene, CDR1 is MNHNS and CDR2 is SASEGT. V was pared by 3 bases and J by 8 bases, with 13 bases between. The CDR3 loop is CASSDRDRSGYTF. The CDR3 bases are TGTGCCAGCAGTGACAGAGACAGGTCCGGCTACACCTTC.

The chain recombines TRBV7-9 with TRBJ1-2, with unresolved D. There are 13 residues in the CDR3. The V gene's germline CDR1 is SEHNR and CDR2 FQNEAQ (reference sequence). V gave up 5 bases and J gave up 4 bases, with 11 bases separating them. CDR3 loop: CASSPWVGYGYTF. CDR3 nucleotide sequence: TGTGCCAGCAGCCCCTGGGTAGGCTATGGCTACACCTTC.

The chain employs TRBV28 and TRBJ2-7; 9 nucleotides agree with TRBD1. V trimming: 3 bases; J trimming: 4 bases; junction bases outside the gene matches: 4. This CDR3 has 14 amino acids. Germline V lookup: CDR1 MDHEN, CDR2 SYDVKM. The CDR3 loop is CASSFGTGWYEQYF. The CDR3 nucleotides read TGTGCCAGCAGTTTCGGGACAGGGTGGTACGAGCAGTACTTC.

The DNA of the CDR3 is TGCAGTGCAAAGGGGGTGAACACTGAAGCTTTCTTT. Encoded protein: CSAKGVNTEAFF. The chain uses TRBV20-1 and TRBJ1-1, with D maybe TRBD1 (6 bases). V lost 6 bases and J 0 bases, leaving 8 bases between the germline ends. CDR3 length: 12 amino acids. CDR1 DFQATT and CDR2 SNEGSKA come from the germline V gene (reference sequence).

The V call is TRBV30, the J call TRBJ1-1; tentatively, D is TRBD1 (5 bases). The germline V and J ends were trimmed by 0 bases and 4 bases, with 12 bases remaining between them. CDR1 is GTSNPN, CDR2 SVGIG, per germline (reference sequence). This CDR3 is 14 amino acids long. The DNA for the CDR3 is TGTGCCTGGAGTGTACTCAGGGTAGGCACTGAAGCTTTCTTT. Amino acid sequence: CAWSVLRVGTEAFF.

The V and J genes are TRBV27 and TRBJ2-7; 7 bases are a match to TRBD2. CDR1 MNHEY and CDR2 SMNVEV come from the germline V gene (reference sequence). Losses at the gene ends were 7 bases for V and 4 bases for J; bases not matched to a gene: 16. The CDR3 consists of 16 residues. CDR3 bases: TGTGCCAGCATGCGGGGGAGACCGACGGACGGGTACGAGCAGTACTTC. Amino acid sequence: CASMRGRPTDGYEQYF.

This clonotype was picked up a small number of times. This rearrangement joins TRBV20-1 to TRBJ1-1; 12 bases match TRBD1. In germline, CDR1 is DFQATT, CDR2 SNEGSKA (reference sequence). The CDR3 runs 13 residues. V trimming: 7 bases; J trimming: 5 bases; junction bases outside the gene matches: 5. The CDR3 coding sequence is TGCAGTGGGGACAGGGGGCAAAGGACTGAAGCTTTCTTT. It is translated as CSGDRGQRTEAFF.

This chain connects TRBV18 to TRBJ2-3; D may correspond to TRBD1 or TRBD2 (5 bases each). Trimming removed 8 bases at V and 4 bases at J, with 16 bases between. CDR1 KGHSH and CDR2 LQKENI come from the germline V gene. The CDR3 spans 14 residues. Written as DNA, the CDR3 is TGTGCCAGCGCACTGCCCCGGGGACCAGATACGCAGTATTTT. This translates into CASALPRGPDTQYF.